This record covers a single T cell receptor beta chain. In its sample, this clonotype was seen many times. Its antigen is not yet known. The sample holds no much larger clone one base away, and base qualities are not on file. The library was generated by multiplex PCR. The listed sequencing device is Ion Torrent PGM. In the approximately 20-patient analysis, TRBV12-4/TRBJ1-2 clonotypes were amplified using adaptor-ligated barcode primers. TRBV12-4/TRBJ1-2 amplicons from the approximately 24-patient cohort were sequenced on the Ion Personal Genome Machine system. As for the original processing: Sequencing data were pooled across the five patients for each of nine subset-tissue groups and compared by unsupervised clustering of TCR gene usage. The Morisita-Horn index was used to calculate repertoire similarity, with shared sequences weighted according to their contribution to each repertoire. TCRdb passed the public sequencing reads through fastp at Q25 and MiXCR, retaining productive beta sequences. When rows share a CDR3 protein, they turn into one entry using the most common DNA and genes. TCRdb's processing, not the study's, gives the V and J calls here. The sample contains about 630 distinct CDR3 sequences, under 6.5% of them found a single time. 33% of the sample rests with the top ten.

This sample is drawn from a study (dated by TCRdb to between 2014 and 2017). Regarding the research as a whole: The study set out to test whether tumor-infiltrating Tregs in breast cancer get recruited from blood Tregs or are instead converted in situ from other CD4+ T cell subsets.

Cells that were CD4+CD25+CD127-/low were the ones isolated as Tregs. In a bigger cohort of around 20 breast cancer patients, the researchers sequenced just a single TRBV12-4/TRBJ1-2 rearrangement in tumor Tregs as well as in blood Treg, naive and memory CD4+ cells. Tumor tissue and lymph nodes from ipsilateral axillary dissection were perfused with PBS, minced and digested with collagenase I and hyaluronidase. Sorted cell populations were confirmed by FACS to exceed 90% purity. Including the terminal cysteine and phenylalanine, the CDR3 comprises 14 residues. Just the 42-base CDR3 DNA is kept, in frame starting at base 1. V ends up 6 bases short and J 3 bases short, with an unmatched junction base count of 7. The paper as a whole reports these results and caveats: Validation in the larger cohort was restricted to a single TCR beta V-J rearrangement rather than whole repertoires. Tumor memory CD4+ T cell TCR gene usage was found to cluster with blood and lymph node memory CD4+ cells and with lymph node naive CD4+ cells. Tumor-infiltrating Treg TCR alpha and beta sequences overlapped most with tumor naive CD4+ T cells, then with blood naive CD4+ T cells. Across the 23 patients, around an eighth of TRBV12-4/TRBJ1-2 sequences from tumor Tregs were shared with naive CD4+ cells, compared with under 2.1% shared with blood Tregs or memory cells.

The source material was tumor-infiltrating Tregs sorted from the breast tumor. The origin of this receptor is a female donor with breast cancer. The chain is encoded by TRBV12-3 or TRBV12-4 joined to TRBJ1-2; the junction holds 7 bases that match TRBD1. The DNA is TGTGCCAGCAGCCCAACAGGGGACGACTATGGCTACACCTTC. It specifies CASSPTGDDYGYTF.